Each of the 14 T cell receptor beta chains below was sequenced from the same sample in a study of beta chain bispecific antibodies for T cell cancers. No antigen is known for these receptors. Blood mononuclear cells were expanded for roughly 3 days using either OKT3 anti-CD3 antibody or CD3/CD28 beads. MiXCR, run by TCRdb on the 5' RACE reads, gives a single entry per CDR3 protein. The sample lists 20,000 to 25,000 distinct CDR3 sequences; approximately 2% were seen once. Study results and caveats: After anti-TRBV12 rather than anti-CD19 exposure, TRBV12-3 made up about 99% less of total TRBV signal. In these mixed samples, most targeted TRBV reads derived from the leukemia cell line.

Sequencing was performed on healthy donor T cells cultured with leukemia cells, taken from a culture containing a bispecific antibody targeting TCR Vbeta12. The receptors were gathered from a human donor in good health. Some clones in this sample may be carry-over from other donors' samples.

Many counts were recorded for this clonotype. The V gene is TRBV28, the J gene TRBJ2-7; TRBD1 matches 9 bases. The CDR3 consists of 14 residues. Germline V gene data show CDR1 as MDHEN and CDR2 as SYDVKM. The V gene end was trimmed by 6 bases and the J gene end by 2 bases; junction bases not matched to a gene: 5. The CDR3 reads CASSRTGVTYEQYF. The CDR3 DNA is TGTGCCAGCAGCAGGACAGGGGTTACCTACGAGCAGTACTTC.

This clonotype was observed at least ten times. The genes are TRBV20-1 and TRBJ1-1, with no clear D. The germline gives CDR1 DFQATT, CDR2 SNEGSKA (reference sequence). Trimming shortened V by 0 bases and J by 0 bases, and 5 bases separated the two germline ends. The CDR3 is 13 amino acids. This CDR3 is CSARDFLNTEAFF. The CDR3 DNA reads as TGCAGTGCTAGAGATTTTCTGAACACTGAAGCTTTCTTT.

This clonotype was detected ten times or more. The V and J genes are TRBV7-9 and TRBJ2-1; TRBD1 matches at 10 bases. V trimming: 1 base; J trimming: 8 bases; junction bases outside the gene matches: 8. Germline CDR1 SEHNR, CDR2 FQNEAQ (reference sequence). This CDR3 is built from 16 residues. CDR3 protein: CASSLVGTGVDDEQFF. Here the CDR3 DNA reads TGTGCCAGCAGCTTAGTAGGGACAGGGGTAGACGATGAGCAGTTCTTC. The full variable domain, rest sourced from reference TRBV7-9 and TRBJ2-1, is DTGVSQNPRHKITKRGQNVTFRCDPISEHNRLYWYRQTLGQGPEFLTYFQNEAQLEKSRLLSDRFSAERPKGSFSTLEIQRTEQGDSAMYLCASSLVGTGVDDEQFFGPGTRLTVL.

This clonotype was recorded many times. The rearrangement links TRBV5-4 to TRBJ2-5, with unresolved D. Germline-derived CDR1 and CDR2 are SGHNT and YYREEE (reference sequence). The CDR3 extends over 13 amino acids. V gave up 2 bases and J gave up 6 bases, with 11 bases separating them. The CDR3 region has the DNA TGTGCCAGCAGCTTAATTCTGGATAAGACCCAGTACTTC. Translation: CASSLILDKTQYF.

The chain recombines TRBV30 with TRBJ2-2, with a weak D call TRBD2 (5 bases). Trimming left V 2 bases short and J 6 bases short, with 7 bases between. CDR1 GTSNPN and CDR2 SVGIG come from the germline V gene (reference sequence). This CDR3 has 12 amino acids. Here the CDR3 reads CAWSSGSGELFF. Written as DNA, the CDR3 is TGTGCCTGGAGTTCGGGGTCCGGGGAGCTGTTTTTT. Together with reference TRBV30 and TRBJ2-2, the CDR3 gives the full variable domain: SQTIHQWPATLVQPVGSPLSLECTVEGTSNPNLYWYRQAAGRGLQLLFYSVGIGQISSEVPQNLSASRPQDRQFILSSKKLLLSDSGFYLCAWSSGSGELFFGEGSRLTVL.

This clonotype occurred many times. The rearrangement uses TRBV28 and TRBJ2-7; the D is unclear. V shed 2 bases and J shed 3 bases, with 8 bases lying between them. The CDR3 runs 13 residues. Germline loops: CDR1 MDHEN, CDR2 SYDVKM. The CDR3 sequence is CASSLAGYYEQYF. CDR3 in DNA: TGTGCCAGCAGTTTAGCAGGATACTACGAGCAGTACTTC. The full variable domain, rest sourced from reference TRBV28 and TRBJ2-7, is DVKVTQSSRYLVKRTGEKVFLECVQDMDHENMFWYRQDPGLGLRLIYFSYDVKMKEKGDIPEGYSVSREKKERFSLILESASTNQTSMYLCASSLAGYYEQYFGPGTRLTVT.

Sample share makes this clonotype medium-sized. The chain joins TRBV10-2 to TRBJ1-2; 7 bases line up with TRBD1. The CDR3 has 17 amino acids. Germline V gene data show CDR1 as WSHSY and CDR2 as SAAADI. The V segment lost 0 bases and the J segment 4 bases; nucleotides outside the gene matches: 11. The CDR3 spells CASSESAGGPDSYGYTF. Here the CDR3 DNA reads TGCGCCAGCAGTGAGTCGGCAGGGGGGCCGGATAGCTATGGCTACACCTTC.

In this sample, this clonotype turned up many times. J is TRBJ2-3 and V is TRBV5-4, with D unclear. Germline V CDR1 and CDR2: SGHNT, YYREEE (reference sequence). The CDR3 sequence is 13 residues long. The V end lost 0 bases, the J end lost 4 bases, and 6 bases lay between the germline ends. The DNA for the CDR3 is TGTGCCAGCAGCTTGGCGGCAGCAGATACGCAGTATTTT. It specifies CASSLAAADTQYF.

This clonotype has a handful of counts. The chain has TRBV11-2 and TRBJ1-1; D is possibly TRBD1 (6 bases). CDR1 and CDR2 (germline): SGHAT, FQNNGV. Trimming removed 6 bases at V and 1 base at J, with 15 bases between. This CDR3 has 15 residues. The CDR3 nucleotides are TGTGCCAGCAGGCCAACAGGGATCCCGAACACTGAAGCTTTCTTT. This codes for CASRPTGIPNTEAFF.

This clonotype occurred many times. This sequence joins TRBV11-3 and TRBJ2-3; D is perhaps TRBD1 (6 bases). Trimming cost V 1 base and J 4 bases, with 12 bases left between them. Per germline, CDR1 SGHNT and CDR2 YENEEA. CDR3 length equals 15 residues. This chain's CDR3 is CASSLGVNRADTQYF. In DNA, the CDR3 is TGTGCCAGCAGCTTAGGCGTAAACAGGGCAGATACGCAGTATTTT.

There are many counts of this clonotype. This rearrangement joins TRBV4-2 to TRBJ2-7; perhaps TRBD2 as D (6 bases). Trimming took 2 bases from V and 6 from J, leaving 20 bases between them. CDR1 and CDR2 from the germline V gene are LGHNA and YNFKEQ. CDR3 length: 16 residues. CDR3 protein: CASSQSVGGGAGEQYF. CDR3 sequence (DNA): TGTGCCAGCAGCCAATCAGTGGGTGGAGGGGCCGGCGAGCAGTACTTC.

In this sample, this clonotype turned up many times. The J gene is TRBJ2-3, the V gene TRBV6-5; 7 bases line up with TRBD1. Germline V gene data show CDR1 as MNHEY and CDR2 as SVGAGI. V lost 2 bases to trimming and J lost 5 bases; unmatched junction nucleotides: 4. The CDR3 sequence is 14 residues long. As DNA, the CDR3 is TGTGCCAGCAGTTACAACCAGGGGGTAGATACGCAGTATTTT. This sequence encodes CASSYNQGVDTQYF.

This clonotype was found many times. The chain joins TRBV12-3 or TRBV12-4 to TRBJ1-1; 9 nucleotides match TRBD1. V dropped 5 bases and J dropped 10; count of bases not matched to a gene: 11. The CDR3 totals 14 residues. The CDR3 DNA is TGTGCCAGCAGTCCCGGGACAGGGAAGAGAGGAGCTTTCTTT. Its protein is CASSPGTGKRGAFF.

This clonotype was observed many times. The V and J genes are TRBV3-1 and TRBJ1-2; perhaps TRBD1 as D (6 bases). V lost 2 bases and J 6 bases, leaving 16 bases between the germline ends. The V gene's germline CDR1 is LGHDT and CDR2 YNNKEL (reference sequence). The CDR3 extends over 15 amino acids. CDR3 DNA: TGTGCCAGCAGCCAATCAGTCGGCGGACAGCATGGCTACACCTTC. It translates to CASSQSVGGQHGYTF.